This TCR beta chain was observed in a study of post-analysis software for immune sequencing data. Study at large: The cohort encompassed relapsing-remitting, secondary progressive and progressive-relapsing multiple sclerosis disease courses. General study points: There were five or six TRBV segments more frequent in patients than controls, and TRBV5-6, TRBV5-1 and TRBV20-1 were among them. Normalized Chao1 diversity in multiple sclerosis patients fell significantly below that of controls.

With 7 bases removed from V and 9 bases from J, the gap between germline ends came to 16 bases. Germline V gene data show CDR1 as MNHNS and CDR2 as SASEGT. This CDR3 is built from 13 residues. To note about this clonotype: Its antigen is undetermined.

TCR beta cDNA libraries had unique molecular identifiers. Input populations of 1 to 10 million T cells gave rise to a few hundred thousand cDNA molecules. From the PCR reads, TCRdb called clonotypes with MiXCR, one entry per CDR3 protein. The sample has about 770,000 distinct CDR3 sequences; around 45% are singletons. This receptor was obtained from a girl aged 10-17 years with multiple sclerosis. Sample: blood. V is TRBV6-1 and J is TRBJ1-5; D is uncertain. The CDR3 spells CASTPAGLLPQHF. Written as DNA, the CDR3 is TGTGCCAGCACTCCGGCGGGGTTACTGCCCCAGCATTTT.